The 23 T cell receptor beta chains below come from one sample, sequenced in a study of T cell repertoires in cytomegalovirus infection. TCRdb passed the reads through MiXCR, listing each CDR3 protein once. The sample yields about 360,000 distinct CDR3 sequences, approximately 18% seen once. Sequenced input: PBMCs. All receptors come from a human donor in good health (CMV status not recorded). Some clones in this sample may be carry-over from other donors' samples.

This clonotype has at least ten counts. V is TRBV6-5 and J is TRBJ1-1, with D unresolved. The V end was cut by 5 bases, the J end by 11 bases, with 12 bases between. The CDR3 loop spans 11 amino acids. The germline V gene encodes CDR1 MNHEY and CDR2 SVGAGI. The CDR3 coding sequence is TGTGCCAGCAGTCACACCGGGAGGGCTTTCTTT. It is translated as CASSHTGRAFF.

This clonotype occurred many times. This chain joins TRBV25-1 and TRBJ1-5; unclear D gene. V was cut by 4 bases and J by 0 bases, with 13 bases left in between. The germline V gene has CDR1 MGHDK and CDR2 SYGVNS. The length of the CDR3 is 16 residues. The CDR3 here is CASSARDGNSNQPQHF. CDR3 in DNA: TGTGCCAGCAGTGCACGGGATGGGAATAGCAATCAGCCCCAGCATTTT. Full variable domain (remainder filled in from reference TRBV25-1 and TRBJ1-5): EADIYQTPRYLVIGTGKKITLECSQTMGHDKMYWYQQDPGMELHLIHYSYGVNSTEKGDLSSESTVSRIRTEHFPLTLESARPSHTSQYLCASSARDGNSNQPQHFGDGTRLSIL.

This clonotype was found a few times. The chain has TRBV5-4 and TRBJ1-2; 8 nucleotides agree with TRBD1. V lost 6 bases to trimming and J lost 7 bases; unmatched junction nucleotides: 14. Germline CDR1 reads SGHNT; CDR2 reads YYREEE (reference sequence). This CDR3 is 15 amino acids long. The DNA of the CDR3 is TGTGCCAGCACGGGTGGGGGACAGGCCTCTCGTGGCTACACCTTC. Residues: CASTGGGQASRGYTF.

The CDR3, as DNA: TGTGCCAGCTCACACCAGGCAGGGACAGGGGAAGAGACCCAGTACTTC. It encodes CASSHQAGTGEETQYF. The chain combines TRBV18 with TRBJ2-5; TRBD1 agrees at 10 bases. The junction had 8 bases not matched to a gene; V was cut back by 4 bases and J by 3 bases. The CDR3 runs to 16 residues. Germline lookup yields CDR1 KGHSH and CDR2 LQKENI.

This clonotype came up a few times. CDR3: CASSFSGGGLREAFF. The CDR3 nucleotides are TGTGCCAGCAGTTTCAGTGGGGGCGGACTACGGGAAGCTTTCTTT. The genes are TRBV12-3 or TRBV12-4 and TRBJ1-1; D possibly corresponds to TRBD1 (6 bases). This CDR3 is built from 15 residues. Between the trimmed V and J ends, which lost 3 bases and 8 bases, there was a span of 19 bases.

This clonotype was detected a few times. V is TRBV20-1 and J is TRBJ2-1; D not resolved. Germline V gene sequence: CDR1 DFQATT, CDR2 SNEGSKA (reference sequence). The V end lost 5 bases, the J end lost 10 bases, and 12 bases lay between the germline ends. The CDR3 spans 11 residues. This CDR3 reads CSAPKLDEQFF. Written as DNA, the CDR3 is TGCAGTGCTCCCAAGTTGGACGAGCAGTTCTTC.

This clonotype has ten or more counts. The J gene is TRBJ2-7, the V gene TRBV7-9; D is perhaps TRBD1 (6 bases). The CDR3 has 14 amino acids. Germline CDR1 SEHNR, CDR2 FQNEAQ (reference sequence). V gave up 1 base and J gave up 5 bases, with 12 bases separating them. CDR3 loop: CASSLDHRVDEQYF. The CDR3 nucleotides read TGTGCCAGCAGCTTAGATCACAGGGTCGACGAGCAGTACTTC.

A single count supports this clonotype. The chain couples TRBV18 to TRBJ2-7, with D perhaps matching TRBD2 (5 bases). V lost 6 bases and J lost 3, with 12 bases in between. This CDR3 is 13 amino acids long. Per the germline V gene, CDR1 is KGHSH and CDR2 is LQKENI. The CDR3 nucleotides are TGTGCCAGCTCCCCGGCGGGCTTCTACGAGCAGTACTTC. It translates to CASSPAGFYEQYF.

V usage is TRBV4-2 and J usage is TRBJ1-4; 7 bases are a match to TRBD1. Germline trimming cut 4 bases from V and 6 bases from J; bases unmatched to any gene: 5. Germline V CDR1 and CDR2: LGHNA, YNFKEQ. This CDR3 has 14 amino acids. CDR3 residues: CASSPGTADEKLFF. CDR3 coding DNA: TGTGCCAGCAGCCCCGGGACAGCAGATGAAAAACTGTTTTTT.

This clonotype was seen repeatedly, ten times or more. The chain is built from TRBV19 and TRBJ1-4, with unresolved D. Deletions cut 5 bases from V and 7 bases from J, with 11 bases between. The CDR3 is made up of 13 amino acids. The germline V gene encodes CDR1 LNHDA and CDR2 SQIVND (reference sequence). In nucleotides, the CDR3 is TGTGCCAGTAGTGAGGATCGGGTTGAAAAACTGTTTTTT. Translating it yields CASSEDRVEKLFF. The full variable domain, with the rest looked up from reference TRBV19 and TRBJ1-4, is DGGITQSPKYLFRKEGQNVTLSCEQNLNHDAMYWYRQDPGQGLRLIYYSQIVNDFQKGDIAEGYSVSREKKESFPLTVTSAQKNPTAFYLCASSEDRVEKLFFGSGTQLSVL.

This chain links TRBV20-1 with TRBJ2-5; 11 bases line up with TRBD2. In germline, CDR1 is DFQATT, CDR2 SNEGSKA (reference sequence). The CDR3 length is 14 residues. V was pared by 6 bases and J by 4 bases, with 7 bases of the junction left unmatched. CDR3 sequence reads: CSARTSGWGETQYF. Written as DNA, the CDR3 is TGCAGTGCCCGGACTAGCGGGTGGGGAGAGACCCAGTACTTC.

The chain carries TRBV7-9 and TRBJ2-5; perhaps D is TRBD1 or TRBD2 (5 bases each). The CDR3 extends over 14 amino acids. The V and J ends lost 7 bases and 1 base respectively, with 13 bases between them. CDR1 is SEHNR and CDR2 is FQNEAQ in the germline V gene (reference sequence). CDR3 amino acids: CASKMGRTQETQYF. CDR3 nucleotides: TGTGCCAGCAAAATGGGACGGACCCAAGAGACCCAGTACTTC.

This clonotype turned up a few times. CDR3 bases: TGTGCCAGCAGCGTTTACAGGGGGCGCATCACAGATACGCAGTATTTT. Its protein is CASSVYRGRITDTQYF. The V and J genes are TRBV2 and TRBJ2-3, with 9 bases aligning to TRBD1. Germline V gene data show CDR1 as SNHLY and CDR2 as FYNNEI. The CDR3 contains 16 residues. V was pared by 6 bases and J by 2 bases, with 9 bases of the junction left unmatched.

The chain uses TRBV12-3 or TRBV12-4 and TRBJ2-7, with a weak D call TRBD2 (6 bases). The V end lost 6 bases, the J end lost 4 bases, and 13 bases lay between the germline ends. The CDR3 spans 13 residues. CDR3 sequence: CASRPDGTYEQYF. DNA of the CDR3: TGTGCCAGCAGGCCGGACGGGACTTACGAGCAGTACTTC.

This clonotype was detected many times. The V gene is TRBV7-2, the J gene TRBJ2-3, with D unresolved. V gave up 1 base and J gave up 2 bases, with 4 bases separating them. The CDR3 contains 13 residues. The germline gives CDR1 SGHTA, CDR2 FQGNSA. The CDR3 DNA reads as TGTGCCAGCAGCTTAGTTCACACAGATACGCAGTATTTT. Translating it yields CASSLVHTDTQYF.

This chain connects TRBV18 to TRBJ1-1; D unclear. Germline loops: CDR1 KGHSH, CDR2 LQKENI. CDR3 size: 14 residues. Trimming left V 8 bases short and J 1 base short, with 14 bases between. The CDR3: CASRPGFKNTEAFF. The CDR3 nucleotides are TGTGCCAGCAGACCGGGGTTCAAGAACACTGAAGCTTTCTTT.

V gene TRBV20-1 combines with J gene TRBJ2-3; D is possibly TRBD1 (5 bases). CDR1 DFQATT and CDR2 SNEGSKA come from the germline V gene (reference sequence). Trimming cost V 0 bases and J 7 bases, with 17 bases left between them. This CDR3 is 15 amino acids long. The CDR3 DNA is TGCAGTGCTAGAGATGGTCGGCAGGGCGTGTATACGCAGTATTTT. Translated, it gives CSARDGRQGVYTQYF.

This clonotype showed up just a few times. This chain uses TRBV12-3 or TRBV12-4 with TRBJ1-4, with D perhaps TRBD1 (6 bases). The CDR3 contains 16 residues. V was clipped by 4 bases and J by 8 bases, with 20 bases between them. CDR3 DNA: TGTGCCAGCAGTTCGCCCTTACGGGGGGCTGTGGAAAAACTGTTTTTT. Translation gives CASSSPLRGAVEKLFF.

This clonotype has ten or more counts. The rearrangement uses TRBV12-3 or TRBV12-4 and TRBJ1-3; no clear D. Deletions cut 7 bases from V and 0 bases from J, with 16 bases between. The CDR3 has 16 amino acids. The CDR3 loop is CASTLRPESSGNTIYF. CDR3 in DNA: TGTGCCAGCACCCTACGGCCGGAGAGCTCTGGAAACACCATATATTTT.

The chain combines TRBV2 with TRBJ2-7; possible D gene TRBD1, 6 bases. V shed 6 bases and J shed 3 bases, with 18 bases lying between them. From germline, CDR1 is SNHLY and CDR2 FYNNEI. This CDR3 comprises 15 residues. CDR3 loop: CASSRPRRQVYEQYF. The CDR3 DNA reads as TGTGCCAGCAGCCGCCCACGCCGACAGGTCTACGAGCAGTACTTC.

The chain carries TRBV10-2 and TRBJ2-3, with 8 bases aligning to TRBD2. The junction had 8 bases not matched to a gene; V was cut back by 6 bases and J by 6 bases. This CDR3 contains 14 residues. Germline V gives CDR1 WSHSY, CDR2 SAAADI. CDR3 sequence: CASRDGLALDTQYF. The CDR3 DNA follows: TGCGCCAGCAGAGATGGACTAGCTCTGGATACGCAGTATTTT.

The rearrangement joins TRBV19 to TRBJ2-4, with 9 bases identical to TRBD2. This CDR3 contains 23 residues. The J segment lost 0 bases and the V segment lost 3 bases, leaving 24 bases of the junction unmatched. Germline lookup yields CDR1 LNHDA and CDR2 SQIVND (reference sequence). CDR3 bases: TGTGCCAGTAGTATCAAGGCTAGCGGGAAGGGAAATGTGAAAGGGCAAGCCAAAAACATTCAGTACTTC. Translated: CASSIKASGKGNVKGQAKNIQYF.

This clonotype has more than one count but fewer than ten. The chain couples TRBV11-2 to TRBJ1-3; D is unclear. The ends were cut back, 1 base at V and 0 bases at J, with 4 bases in the middle. This CDR3 contains 14 residues. CDR1 is SGHAT and CDR2 is FQNNGV in the germline V gene. The CDR3 coding sequence is TGTGCCAGCAGCTTAGTCTACTCTGGAAACACCATATATTTT. Residues: CASSLVYSGNTIYF.